Below, 2 T cell receptor beta chains from the same sample are listed, as sequenced in a study of T cell clonality in common variable immunodeficiency. Profiled with immunoSEQ multiplex PCR; TCRdb holds only in-frame clones, not every one. The sample presents over 40,000 clones, none singletons. The source material was peripheral blood mononuclear cells. The receptors come from a person between 18 and 69 years old in good health.

In this sample, this clone turned up a few times. The DNA ends 3 residues before the CDR3 does, and the rest of the CDR3 is filled in from the germline J gene. The chain couples TRBV5-1 to TRBJ2-1; maybe TRBD2 (6 bases). There are 15 residues in the CDR3. Germline loops: CDR1 SGHRS, CDR2 YFSETQ. Trimming removed 3 bases from V and 6 bases from J, with 16 bases in between. CDR3 loop: CASSSMTTGGNEQFF. The covered CDR3 bases are TGCGCCAGCAGCTCAATGACCACCGGGGGCAATGAG. Full variable domain (remainder filled in from reference TRBV5-1 and TRBJ2-1): KAGVTQTPRYLIKTRGQQVTLSCSPISGHRSVSWYQQTPGQGLQFLFEYFSETQRNKGNFPGRFSGRQFSNSRSEMNVSTLELGDSALYLCASSSMTTGGNEQFFGPGTRLTVL.

This clone was picked up many times. The sequence runs out 3 residues before the end of the CDR3; the remainder is reconstructed from the germline J gene. The chain couples TRBV7-9 to TRBJ2-7; 7 bases fit TRBD1. Germline lookup yields CDR1 SEHNR and CDR2 FQNEAQ (reference sequence). The length of the CDR3 is 14 residues. V gave up 1 base and J gave up 5 bases; unmatched junction bases: 5. The covered CDR3 bases are TGTGCCAGCAGCTTAGGGACAGGAATAAACGAG. Translating it yields CASSLGTGINE. The CDR3, in full, reads CASSLGTGINEQYF. Combining the CDR3 with reference TRBV7-9 and TRBJ2-7 gives the whole variable domain DTGVSQNPRHKITKRGQNVTFRCDPISEHNRLYWYRQTLGQGPEFLTYFQNEAQLEKSRLLSDRFSAERPKGSFSTLEIQRTEQGDSAMYLCASSLGTGINEQYFGPGTRLTVT.